The clone carrying this TCR beta chain was recorded many times. What it binds is not known. The sample originates from a study of prognosis after radiotherapy for stage I lung cancer. The wider study: With a biologically effective dose of at least 100 Gy, radiotherapy took the form of SBRT split into 3 to 5 fractions.

The study's findings and limits: A difference in TRBV and TRBJ gene usage was reportedly seen between patients with and without metastases. Counted unique TCR clones declined after stereotactic body radiation therapy (median about 9,200 versus 6,500).

Trimming removed 7 bases at V and 5 bases at J, with 14 bases between. The CDR3 extends over 13 amino acids. The V gene's germline CDR1 is MDHEN and CDR2 SYDVKM. From genomic DNA, TCR beta CDR3 was amplified by two-round multiplex PCR. The first round of PCR was done with primers that matched each TRBV and TRBJ gene. Via MiXCR, TCRdb re-called the multiplex PCR reads, giving one row per CDR3 protein. The sample carries around 51,000 distinct CDR3 sequences, approximately 30% recorded once. Peripheral venous blood was drawn in six-milliliter volumes, with a draw taken at each of two separate time points.

J is TRBJ2-5 and V is TRBV28; weak D call: TRBD2 (5 bases). This clonotype was sampled from a donor of 50 years or more with non-small cell lung cancer. The sequenced sample was PBMCs, obtained before or after stereotactic body radiation therapy (not recorded which). The CDR3 region has the DNA TGTGCCAGCATTAGAGGAGGATGGGAGACCCAGTACTTC. Protein: CASIRGGWETQYF.